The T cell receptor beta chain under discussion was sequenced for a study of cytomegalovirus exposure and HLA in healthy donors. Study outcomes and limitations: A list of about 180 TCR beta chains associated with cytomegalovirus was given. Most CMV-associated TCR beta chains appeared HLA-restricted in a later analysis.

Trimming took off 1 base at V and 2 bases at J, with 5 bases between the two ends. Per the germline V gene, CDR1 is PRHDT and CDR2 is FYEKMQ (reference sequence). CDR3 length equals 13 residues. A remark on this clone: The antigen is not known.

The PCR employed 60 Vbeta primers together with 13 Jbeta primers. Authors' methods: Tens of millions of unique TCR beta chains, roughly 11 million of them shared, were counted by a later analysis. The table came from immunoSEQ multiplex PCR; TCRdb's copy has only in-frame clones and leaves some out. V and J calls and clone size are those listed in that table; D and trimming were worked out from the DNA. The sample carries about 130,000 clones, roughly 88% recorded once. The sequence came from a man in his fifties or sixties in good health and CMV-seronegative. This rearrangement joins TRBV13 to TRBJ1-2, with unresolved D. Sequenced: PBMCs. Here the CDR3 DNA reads TGTGCCAGCAGCTTAGACGGGAACTATGGCTACACCTTC. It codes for CASSLDGNYGYTF.